The following is a T cell receptor (beta chain) sequence with its context. The CDR3 totals 12 residues. The V end was cut by 4 bases, the J end by 0 bases, with 2 bases between. CDR1 is SGHTS, CDR2 YDEGEE, per germline. PCR primers comprised 60 Vbeta and 13 Jbeta primers. Method: immunoSEQ multiplex PCR; TCRdb's copy keeps in-frame clones and lacks some. In the table there are around 150,000 clones, roughly 76% of which are singletons. The record originates from a study of cytomegalovirus exposure and HLA in healthy donors. The sequence was obtained from a human donor in good health. Sequenced: PBMCs. V is TRBV5-8 and J is TRBJ2-1; D gene unclear. This CDR3 is CASSRSYNEQFF. CDR3 DNA: TGTGCCAGCAGCCGCTCCTACAATGAGCAGTTCTTC.